Each of the 25 T cell receptor beta chains below was sequenced from the same sample in a study of human T cells and chemical hapten exposure. TCRdb independently ran MiXCR on the RACE reads; one entry per CDR3 protein. The sample contains 70,000 to 90,000 distinct CDR3 sequences, 8% to 13% of which appear only once. Time point of the sample: patch test 2, 6 weeks after DPC sensitization. Indicated treatment: therapeutic diphenylcyclopropenone sensitization with weekly scalp DPC. The source material was whole blood, sampled in connection with sensitization to the hapten diphenylcyclopropenone (DPC). The receptors derive from a woman aged 50 to 60 with alopecia areata. Some clones in this sample may be carry-over from other donors' samples.

J is TRBJ2-6 and V is TRBV27; possibly TRBD2 for D (6 bases). Germline loops: CDR1 MNHEY, CDR2 SMNVEV (reference sequence). V dropped 3 bases and J dropped 1 base, with 16 bases sitting between them. The CDR3 extends over 18 amino acids. CDR3: CASSLGLGGSSGANVLTF. The CDR3 coding sequence is TGTGCCAGCAGTTTGGGGCTCGGGGGTAGTTCTGGGGCCAACGTCCTGACTTTC.

This rearrangement joins TRBV7-2 to TRBJ2-5; 8 bases are a match to TRBD2. The trim removed 5 bases at V and 2 bases at J, leaving 10 bases unmatched. CDR1 is SGHTA and CDR2 is FQGNSA in the germline V gene. The CDR3 has 16 residues. Written as DNA, the CDR3 is TGTGCCAGCAGCCCCGAAGCGGGAGCCCCTCAAGAGACCCAGTACTTC. Its protein is CASSPEAGAPQETQYF.

This clonotype showed up just a few times. The J gene is TRBJ2-7, the V gene TRBV7-6; TRBD2 matches 9 bases. CDR1 is SGHVS, CDR2 FNYEAQ, per germline. The CDR3 loop spans 14 amino acids. The junction had 2 bases not matched to a gene; V was cut back by 5 bases and J by 0 bases. This CDR3 reads CASSRSGSSYEQYF. The CDR3 nucleotides are TGTGCCAGCAGCCGTAGCGGGAGCTCCTACGAGCAGTACTTC.

Here the CDR3 DNA reads TGTGCCTCGACAGGGACAACTAATGAAAAACTGTTTTTT. Amino acid sequence: CASTGTTNEKLFF. This sequence joins TRBV28 and TRBJ1-4, with 7 bases identical to TRBD1. J gave up 0 bases and V 11 bases, and 3 bases lay outside the gene matches. The germline V gene encodes CDR1 MDHEN and CDR2 SYDVKM. This CDR3 is 13 amino acids long.

Only one count was recorded for this clonotype. This may stem from a read error, because a much larger clone lies one nucleotide away. The conserved final phenylalanine or tryptophan is absent from the CDR3, which likely points to a read error. CDR3 bases: TGCGCCAGCAGCCGGTCCGGGGCGACAGACAGCGAGCAGTACTCC. Its protein product is CASSRSGATDSEQYS. The chain employs TRBV5-1 and TRBJ2-7; D may match TRBD1 or TRBD2 (5 bases each). The CDR3 runs to 15 residues. Germline loops: CDR1 SGHRS, CDR2 YFSETQ. V was pared by 4 bases and J by 6 bases, with 20 bases between.

The V and J genes are TRBV18 and TRBJ1-5, with TRBD1 matching over 7 bases. The trim removed 5 bases at V and 8 bases at J, leaving 9 bases unmatched. The CDR3 sequence is 14 residues long. CDR1 is KGHSH, CDR2 LQKENI, per germline. This CDR3 is CASSWTGTREPQHF. In nucleotides, the CDR3 is TGTGCCAGCTCATGGACAGGTACTAGGGAGCCCCAGCATTTT.

This clonotype has just a few counts. CDR3 amino acids: CASSLLRLAGETGELFF. CDR3 bases: TGTGCCAGCAGCTTGTTGCGTCTAGCGGGAGAAACCGGGGAGCTGTTTTTT. The gene calls are TRBV5-4 and TRBJ2-2, with 10 bases identical to TRBD2. The CDR3 runs to 17 residues. V dropped 1 base and J dropped 5; count of bases not matched to a gene: 8. The germline V gene has CDR1 SGHNT and CDR2 YYREEE (reference sequence).

This clonotype has ten or more counts. This chain connects TRBV28 to TRBJ2-3, with TRBD1 as a possible D gene (6 bases). Deletions cut 6 bases from V and 4 bases from J, with 20 bases between. Germline lookup yields CDR1 MDHEN and CDR2 SYDVKM. This CDR3 has 16 residues. The CDR3 region has the DNA TGTGCCAGCAGCTTAGTACCGTCCAGGGGCCCAGATACGCAGTATTTT. It yields the protein CASSLVPSRGPDTQYF.

This clonotype was observed a few times. This sequence joins TRBV12-3 or TRBV12-4 and TRBJ1-1; a possible D gene is TRBD1 (5 bases). V was shortened by 5 bases and J by 3 bases, with 19 bases between the two germline ends. The CDR3 totals 16 residues. CDR3 in amino acids: CASSTPQGGLDTEAFF. CDR3 DNA sequence: TGTGCCAGCAGTACCCCCCAGGGAGGTTTGGACACTGAAGCTTTCTTT.

CDR3 nucleotides: TGTGCCAGCAGTTATTCTTTTCAGGACCCGGCTTCGACGGTAAATCAGCCCCAGCATTTT. Protein sequence: CASSYSFQDPASTVNQPQHF. The chain carries TRBV6-2 or TRBV6-3 and TRBJ1-5; D remains unclear. V shed 3 bases and J shed 4 bases, with 28 bases lying between them. The CDR3 consists of 20 residues. CDR1 and CDR2 (germline): MNHEY, SVGEGT.

This clonotype was detected ten times or more. This chain connects TRBV16 to TRBJ1-1; 7 bases map to TRBD1. CDR1 is KGHSY and CDR2 is FQNENV in the germline V gene. Trimming removed 0 bases from V and 1 base from J; junction bases left unmatched: 2. There are 15 residues in the CDR3. In DNA, the CDR3 is TGTGCCAGCAGCCAATCAGGGGGCTGGAACACTGAAGCTTTCTTT. Encoded protein: CASSQSGGWNTEAFF.

V gene TRBV6-2 or TRBV6-3 combines with J gene TRBJ1-5; 10 positions agree with TRBD1. Trimming at V came to 1 base and at J to 5 bases, leaving 5 bases not matched to a gene. CDR1 MNHEY and CDR2 SVGEGT come from the germline V gene. The length of the CDR3 is 16 residues. The CDR3 reads CASSYFPGQGDQPQHF. The CDR3 nucleotides are TGTGCCAGCAGTTACTTCCCTGGACAGGGGGATCAGCCCCAGCATTTT.

The sample holds many counts of this clonotype. J is TRBJ1-6 and V is TRBV7-2, with D perhaps matching TRBD1 (5 bases). CDR1 and CDR2 from the germline V gene are SGHTA and FQGNSA. The CDR3 consists of 15 residues. Trimming removed 1 base from V and 8 bases from J, with 12 bases in between. The CDR3 DNA reads TGTGCCAGCAGCTTAGAGGGGCAGGCGTATTCACCCCTCCACTTT. Residues: CASSLEGQAYSPLHF.

This clonotype has at least ten counts. The V and J genes are TRBV20-1 and TRBJ2-5, with TRBD2 as a possible D gene (7 bases). The CDR3 is 13 amino acids. V lost 1 base and J 4 bases, leaving 10 bases between the germline ends. In germline, CDR1 is DFQATT, CDR2 SNEGSKA (reference sequence). The CDR3 DNA sequence: TGCAGTGCTAGAGTCGGGGGGCGAGAGACCCAGTACTTC. It is translated as CSARVGGRETQYF.

This clonotype was counted a few times. The chain links TRBV6-5 to TRBJ2-7, with 7 bases fitting TRBD1. CDR1 is MNHEY, CDR2 SVGAGI, per germline. The CDR3 extends over 15 amino acids. V was clipped by 6 bases and J by 2 bases; unmatched bases: 10. The CDR3 loop is CASSRRPQGAYEQYF. CDR3 DNA sequence: TGTGCCAGCAGCCGTCGCCCCCAGGGGGCCTACGAGCAGTACTTC.

The CDR3 region is CASSQDPPARLTWERKNIQYF. Here the CDR3 DNA reads TGTGCCAGCAGCCAAGATCCCCCAGCCCGGTTGACCTGGGAGAGGAAAAACATTCAGTACTTC. The chain couples TRBV3-1 to TRBJ2-4, with D possibly matching TRBD2 (5 bases). CDR1 and CDR2 (germline): LGHDT, YNNKEL (reference sequence). V shed 0 bases and J shed 4 bases, with 28 bases lying between them. CDR3 length: 21 amino acids.

This clonotype was seen repeatedly, ten times or more. The chain has TRBV13 and TRBJ2-7, with 8 bases matching TRBD1. V dropped 6 bases and J dropped 4; count of bases not matched to a gene: 5. The CDR3 is 13 amino acids. The germline V gene encodes CDR1 PRHDT and CDR2 FYEKMQ (reference sequence). This CDR3 reads CASRRTGFYEQYF. The CDR3 DNA is TGTGCCAGCAGACGGACAGGGTTTTACGAGCAGTACTTC.

This clonotype was counted ten times or more. The V call is TRBV6-6, the J call TRBJ2-1; 7 nucleotides line up with TRBD1. Trimming cost V 3 bases and J 5 bases; bases outside gene matches: 10. Germline loops: CDR1 MNHNY, CDR2 SVGAGI (reference sequence). This CDR3 region has 16 residues. The CDR3 DNA follows: TGTGCCAGCAGTTATCCAGGATCGGGGACAGACAATGAGCAGTTCTTC. It specifies CASSYPGSGTDNEQFF.

V is TRBV29-1 and J is TRBJ1-5, with D perhaps matching TRBD1 (5 bases). Germline values: CDR1 SQVTM, CDR2 ANQGSEA. Trimming cost V 5 bases and J 9 bases, with 26 bases left between them. The length of the CDR3 is 16 residues. The CDR3 protein is CSVIEEVTGHLSPQHF. In DNA, the CDR3 is TGCAGCGTTATTGAAGAAGTTACCGGACACCTATCGCCCCAGCATTTT.

This clonotype was counted at least ten times. The V gene is TRBV7-6, the J gene TRBJ2-2, with TRBD2 as a possible D gene (6 bases). Trimming removed 5 bases at V and 8 bases at J, with 24 bases between. In germline, CDR1 is SGHVS, CDR2 FNYEAQ. The CDR3 spans 17 residues. The CDR3 DNA follows: TGTGCCAGCAGCCCACTGGGGTCTAGCGCTCGGACAGGGGAGCTGTTTTTT. This encodes CASSPLGSSARTGELFF.

V is TRBV29-1 and J is TRBJ2-4; D is unresolved. V was cut by 7 bases and J by 1 base, with 11 bases left in between. Germline V CDR1 and CDR2: SQVTM, ANQGSEA. The CDR3 contains 13 residues. CDR3 nucleotide sequence: TGCAGCGCCTCGATTGGGGCCAAAAACATTCAGTACTTC. This encodes CSASIGAKNIQYF. Filled out from reference TRBV29-1 and TRBJ2-4, the complete variable domain reads SAVISQKPSRDICQRGTSLTIQCQVDSQVTMMFWYRQQPGQSLTLIATANQGSEATYESGFVIDKFPISRPNLTFSTLTVSNMSPEDSSIYLCSASIGAKNIQYFGAGTRLSVL.

This clonotype was observed at least ten times. The chain links TRBV13 to TRBJ1-4; no clear D gene. This CDR3 has 16 residues. The V and J ends lost 3 bases and 0 bases respectively, with 11 bases between them. CDR1 PRHDT and CDR2 FYEKMQ come from the germline V gene (reference sequence). The CDR3 region is CASSFLYGTTNEKLFF. As DNA, the CDR3 is TGTGCCAGCAGCTTCCTCTACGGGACAACTAATGAAAAACTGTTTTTT.

There are a few counts of this clonotype. This chain uses TRBV5-4 with TRBJ1-6, with D possibly TRBD1 on 6 matching bases. The CDR3 contains 16 residues. CDR1 SGHNT and CDR2 YYREEE come from the germline V gene (reference sequence). V lost 3 bases, J lost 6 bases, and 16 bases lay in between. As DNA, the CDR3 is TGTGCCAGCAGCTCTAGGAGGGGGATGAGTAATTCACCCCTCCACTTT. As protein: CASSSRRGMSNSPLHF.

In the case of this clonotype: The junction departs from germline at one end; a sequencing error may be responsible. J is TRBJ1-1 and V is TRBV28, with 7 bases lining up with TRBD1. Germline CDR1 MDHEN, CDR2 SYDVKM. This CDR3 spans 14 amino acids. The CDR3 bases are TGTGCCAGCAGTCTATGGACAGGGAACACTGAAGCTTTCTTT. Translated: CASSLWTGNTEAFF. The variable domain in full, with the rest retrieved from reference TRBV28 and TRBJ1-1, is DVKVTQSSRYLVKRTGEKVFLECVQDMDHENMFWYRQDPGLGLRLIYFSYDVKMKEKGDIPEGYSVSREKKERFSLILESASTNQTSMYLCASSLWTGNTEAFFGQGTRLTVV.

The sample holds a few counts of this clonotype. V and J are TRBV28 and TRBJ2-1; a possible D gene is TRBD2 (6 bases). CDR3 length equals 16 residues. Germline lookup yields CDR1 MDHEN and CDR2 SYDVKM. V was trimmed by 5 bases and J by 3 bases, leaving 17 bases between them. The CDR3 is CASSLSSGTRYNEQFF. As DNA, the CDR3 is TGTGCCAGCAGTCTGAGCTCCGGGACTCGCTACAATGAGCAGTTCTTC.